These 16 T cell receptor beta chains originate from one sample sequenced in a study of chemoradiotherapy in HPV16-positive cancers. Assay: immunoSEQ multiplex PCR; the TCRdb copy retains only in-frame clones and omits some. The sample has around 11,000 clones; under 80% are singletons. This specimen was acquired from a patient who underwent chemoradiotherapy. These receptors all stem from a human donor with HPV-associated anogenital cancer.

The V and J genes are TRBV7-2 and TRBJ2-3; the D gene is possibly TRBD2 (6 bases). Germline CDR1 reads SGHTA; CDR2 reads FQGNSA. The ends were cut back, 1 base at V and 0 bases at J, with 14 bases in the middle. This CDR3 is built from 17 residues. CDR3 DNA: TGTGCCAGCAGCTTAGGGCCAGCGGGCCTTAGCACAGATACGCAGTATTTT. Translation: CASSLGPAGLSTDTQYF.

The V and J genes are TRBV27 and TRBJ1-5; a possible D gene is TRBD1 (6 bases). V shed 5 bases and J shed 2 bases, with 13 bases lying between them. This CDR3 has 15 amino acids. Germline loops: CDR1 MNHEY, CDR2 SMNVEV (reference sequence). The CDR3: CASSRLGGGNQPQHF. The CDR3 DNA reads as TGTGCCAGCAGTCGTCTAGGGGGTGGCAATCAGCCCCAGCATTTT.

The gene calls are TRBV7-3 and TRBJ2-1; TRBD1 agrees at 7 bases. The J segment lost 7 bases and the V segment lost 1 base, leaving 7 bases of the junction unmatched. The CDR3 has 15 residues. Looked up from germline, CDR1 is SGHTA and CDR2 is FQGTGA. This CDR3 reads CASSLSDRAGNEQFF. For the CDR3, the DNA is TGTGCCAGCAGCTTAAGCGACAGGGCAGGGAATGAGCAGTTCTTC.

The V gene is TRBV30, the J gene TRBJ1-2, with D perhaps matching TRBD1 (6 bases). Trimming pared 0 bases from V and 3 bases from J, leaving 11 bases between. Germline V gene lookup returns CDR1 GTSNPN and CDR2 SVGIG (reference sequence). The CDR3 covers 14 residues. The chain's CDR3 is CAWSVAEGDYGYTF. DNA for the CDR3: TGTGCCTGGAGTGTAGCTGAGGGGGACTATGGCTACACCTTC.

V usage is TRBV4-1 and J usage is TRBJ2-7; TRBD2 might be the D (6 bases). The CDR3 contains 12 residues. The germline gives CDR1 MGHRA, CDR2 YSYEKL. The V end was cut by 2 bases, the J end by 7 bases, with 9 bases between. CDR3 nucleotides: TGCGCCAGCAGCCAAATTAGCGGAGAGCAGTACTTC. This gives the protein CASSQISGEQYF.

V is TRBV28 and J is TRBJ1-2, with 7 nucleotides matching TRBD1. CDR1 and CDR2 from the germline V gene are MDHEN and SYDVKM. V trimming: 4 bases; J trimming: 1 base; junction bases outside the gene matches: 9. The CDR3 contains 16 residues. The CDR3 DNA reads as TGTGCCAGCAGTTCTCCAACAGGGGATCATAACTATGGCTACACCTTC. Translating it yields CASSSPTGDHNYGYTF.

The chain couples TRBV6-6 to TRBJ1-1; D gene uncertain. CDR3 length equals 14 residues. In germline, CDR1 is MNHNY, CDR2 SVGAGI (reference sequence). V lost 7 bases to trimming and J lost 1 base, with 13 bases between them. The chain's CDR3 is CASTAQVSNTEAFF. CDR3 in DNA: TGTGCCAGCACCGCCCAGGTTTCGAACACTGAAGCTTTCTTT.

This clone was counted a few times. V gene TRBV6-1 combines with J gene TRBJ1-2, with TRBD1 matching 7 bases. CDR1 and CDR2 (germline): MNHNS, SASEGT. V shed 3 bases and J 4 bases; nucleotides not matched to a gene: 5. The CDR3 has 14 residues. The CDR3 loop reads CASSESGQIYGYTF. CDR3 nucleotides: TGTGCCAGCAGTGAGTCGGGACAGATCTATGGCTACACCTTC.

The V and J genes are TRBV14 and TRBJ2-2; no firm D call. CDR1 and CDR2 from the germline V gene are SGHDN and FVKESK. The CDR3 has 15 amino acids. V shed 5 bases and J shed 6 bases, with 16 bases lying between them. The CDR3: CASSSRPSLAGELFF. CDR3 nucleotide sequence: TGTGCCAGCAGCTCAAGACCCAGTCTCGCCGGGGAGCTGTTTTTT.

This sequence joins TRBV6-5 and TRBJ2-7; D call uncertain. V was trimmed by 4 bases and J by 4 bases, leaving 5 bases between them. Looked up from germline, CDR1 is MNHEY and CDR2 is SVGAGI. This CDR3 has 11 amino acids. CDR3 sequence: CASSFKYEQYF. The CDR3 DNA reads as TGTGCCAGCAGTTTCAAGTACGAGCAGTACTTC.

This clone has only one observation. This sequence joins TRBV4-1 and TRBJ2-6; 8 bases are shared with TRBD1. The CDR3 loop spans 15 amino acids. V gave up 4 bases and J gave up 6 bases; unmatched junction bases: 5. Germline CDR1 is MGHRA and CDR2 is YSYEKL. The CDR3 is CASSRNRGEANVLTF. The CDR3 nucleotides are TGCGCCAGCAGCCGTAACAGGGGGGAGGCCAACGTCCTGACTTTC.

The chain links TRBV27 to TRBJ1-2, with TRBD1 as a possible D gene (5 bases). The germline CDR1 and CDR2 sequences are MNHEY and SMNVEV (reference sequence). The CDR3 contains 16 residues. Trimming stripped 0 bases from V and 6 bases from J, with 17 bases between. CDR3 sequence reads: CASSLSRRAGMDGYTF. The CDR3 DNA sequence: TGTGCCAGCAGTTTATCTCGTCGGGCAGGGATGGATGGCTACACCTTC.

In this sample, this clone turned up a few times. The gene calls are TRBV6-1 and TRBJ1-3, with TRBD1 as a possible D gene (6 bases). Germline lookup yields CDR1 MNHNS and CDR2 SASEGT. This CDR3 contains 14 residues. V was cut by 4 bases and J by 6 bases, with 13 bases left in between. The CDR3, as DNA: TGTGCCAGCAGTGCCACAGGGAAGGAAAACACCATATATTTT. Amino acid sequence: CASSATGKENTIYF.

On this clone itself: Relative to the germline gene, one junction end is altered; a read error may explain this. V and J are TRBV29-1 and TRBJ1-1, with D tentatively TRBD1 (5 bases). The CDR3 has 13 residues. The germline CDR1 and CDR2 sequences are SQVTM and ANQGSEA. The CDR3, as DNA: TGTGCGAACGCGGGGGAGTGGGGCACTGAAGCTTTCTTT. Protein: CANAGEWGTEAFF.

The J gene is TRBJ2-2, the V gene TRBV9; D gene uncertain. The CDR3 spans 14 residues. CDR1 is SGDLS and CDR2 is YYNGEE in the germline V gene. V lost 0 bases and J 0 bases, leaving 3 bases between the germline ends. This chain's CDR3 is CASSVGTNTGELFF. The DNA for the CDR3 is TGTGCCAGCAGCGTAGGCACGAACACCGGGGAGCTGTTTTTT. Drawing the rest from reference TRBV9 and TRBJ2-2, the complete variable domain is DSGVTQTPKHLITATGQRVTLRCSPRSGDLSVYWYQQSLDQGLQFLIQYYNGEERAKGNILERFSAQQFPDLHSELNLSSLELGDSALYFCASSVGTNTGELFFGEGSRLTVL.

This clone was found a few times. The V call is TRBV10-3, the J call TRBJ2-6, with 9 bases fitting TRBD1. This CDR3 region has 16 residues. With 6 bases clipped from V and 1 base from J, the junction kept 4 bases outside the gene matches. From germline, CDR1 is ENHRY and CDR2 SYGVKD. The CDR3 nucleotides read TGTGCCATCAGCCGGACAGGGGTGTCTGGGGCCAACGTCCTGACTTTC. This sequence encodes CAISRTGVSGANVLTF.